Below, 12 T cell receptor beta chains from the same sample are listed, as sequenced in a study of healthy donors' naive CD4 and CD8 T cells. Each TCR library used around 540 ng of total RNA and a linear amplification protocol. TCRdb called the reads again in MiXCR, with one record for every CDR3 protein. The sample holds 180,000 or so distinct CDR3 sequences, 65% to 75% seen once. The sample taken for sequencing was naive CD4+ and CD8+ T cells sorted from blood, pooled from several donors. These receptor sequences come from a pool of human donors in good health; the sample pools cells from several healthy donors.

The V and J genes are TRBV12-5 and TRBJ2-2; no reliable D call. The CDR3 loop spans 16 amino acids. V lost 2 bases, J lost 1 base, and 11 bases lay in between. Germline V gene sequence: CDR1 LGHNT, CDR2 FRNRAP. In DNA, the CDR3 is TGTGCTAGTGGTTTGACAATTGAGATGAACACCGGGGAGCTGTTTTTT. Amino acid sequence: CASGLTIEMNTGELFF.

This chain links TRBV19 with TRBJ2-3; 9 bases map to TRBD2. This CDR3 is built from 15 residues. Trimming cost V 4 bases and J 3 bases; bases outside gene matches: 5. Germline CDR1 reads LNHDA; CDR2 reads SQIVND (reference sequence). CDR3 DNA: TGTGCCAGTAGTACTTTAGCGGGAGTTACAGATACGCAGTATTTT. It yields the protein CASSTLAGVTDTQYF. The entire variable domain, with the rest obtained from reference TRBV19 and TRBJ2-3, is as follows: DGGITQSPKYLFRKEGQNVTLSCEQNLNHDAMYWYRQDPGQGLRLIYYSQIVNDFQKGDIAEGYSVSREKKESFPLTVTSAQKNPTAFYLCASSTLAGVTDTQYFGPGTRLTVL.

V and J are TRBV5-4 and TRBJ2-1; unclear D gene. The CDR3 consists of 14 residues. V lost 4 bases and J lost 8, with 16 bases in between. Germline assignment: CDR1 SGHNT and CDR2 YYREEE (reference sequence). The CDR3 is CASSQDLAGYEQFF. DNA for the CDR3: TGTGCCAGCAGCCAAGATCTGGCCGGCTATGAGCAGTTCTTC. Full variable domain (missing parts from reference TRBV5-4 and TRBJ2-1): ETGVTQSPTHLIKTRGQQVTLRCSSQSGHNTVSWYQQALGQGPQFIFQYYREEENGRGNFPPRFSGLQFPNYSSELNVNALELDDSALYLCASSQDLAGYEQFFGPGTRLTVL.

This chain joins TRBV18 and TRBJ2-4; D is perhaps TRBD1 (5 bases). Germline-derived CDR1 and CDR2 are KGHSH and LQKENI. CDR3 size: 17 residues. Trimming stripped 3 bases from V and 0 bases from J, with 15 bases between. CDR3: CASSPFATELAKNIQYF. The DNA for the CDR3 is TGTGCCAGCTCACCGTTCGCGACAGAACTAGCCAAAAACATTCAGTACTTC.

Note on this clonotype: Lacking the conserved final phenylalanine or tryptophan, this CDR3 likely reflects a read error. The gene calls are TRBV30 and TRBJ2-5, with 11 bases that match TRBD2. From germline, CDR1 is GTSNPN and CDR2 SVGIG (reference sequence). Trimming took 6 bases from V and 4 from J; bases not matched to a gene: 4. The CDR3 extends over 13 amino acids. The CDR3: CACWTSGRETQYL. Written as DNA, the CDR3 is TGTGCCTGTTGGACTAGCGGGCGAGAGACCCAGTACCTC.

The CDR3 DNA is TGTGCCAGCAGCTTGTGGCTCAATTCCTACGAGCAGTACTTC. Translated, it gives CASSLWLNSYEQYF. The gene calls are TRBV11-2 and TRBJ2-7; no clear D gene. The germline gives CDR1 SGHAT, CDR2 FQNNGV. Between the trimmed V and J ends, which lost 3 bases and 1 base, there was a span of 10 bases. The CDR3 is made up of 14 amino acids.

This CDR3 is CASSGDSPLDAYEQYF. The CDR3 DNA reads as TGTGCCAGCAGCGGCGACAGTCCGTTAGACGCCTACGAGCAGTACTTC. V and J are TRBV6-5 and TRBJ2-7; D may be TRBD1 (5 bases). The length of the CDR3 is 16 residues. Germline-derived CDR1 and CDR2 are MNHEY and SVGAGI. V was cut by 6 bases and J by 2 bases, with 20 bases left in between.

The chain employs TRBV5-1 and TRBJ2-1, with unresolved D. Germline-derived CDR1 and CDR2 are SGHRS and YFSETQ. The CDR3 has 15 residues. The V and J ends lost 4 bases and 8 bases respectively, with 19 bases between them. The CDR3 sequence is CASSPVRAAPDEQFF. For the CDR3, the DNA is TGCGCCAGCAGCCCGGTTCGGGCCGCCCCTGATGAGCAGTTCTTC. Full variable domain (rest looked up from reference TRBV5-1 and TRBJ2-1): KAGVTQTPRYLIKTRGQQVTLSCSPISGHRSVSWYQQTPGQGLQFLFEYFSETQRNKGNFPGRFSGRQFSNSRSEMNVSTLELGDSALYLCASSPVRAAPDEQFFGPGTRLTVL.

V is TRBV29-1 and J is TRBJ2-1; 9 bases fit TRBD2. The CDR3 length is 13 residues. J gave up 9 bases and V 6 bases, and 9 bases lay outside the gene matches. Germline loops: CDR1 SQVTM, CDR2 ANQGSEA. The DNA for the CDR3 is TGCAGCGTACTAGCGGGCTCGGGTGGTGAGCAGTTCTTC. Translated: CSVLAGSGGEQFF.

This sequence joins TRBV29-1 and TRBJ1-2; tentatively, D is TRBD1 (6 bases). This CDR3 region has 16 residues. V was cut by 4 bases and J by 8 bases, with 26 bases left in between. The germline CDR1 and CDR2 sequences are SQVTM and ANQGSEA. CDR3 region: CSVGPRLDSLFYGYTF. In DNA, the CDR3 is TGCAGCGTTGGGCCCCGATTGGACAGCCTCTTCTACGGCTACACCTTC. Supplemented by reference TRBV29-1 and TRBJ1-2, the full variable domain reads SAVISQKPSRDICQRGTSLTIQCQVDSQVTMMFWYRQQPGQSLTLIATANQGSEATYESGFVIDKFPISRPNLTFSTLTVSNMSPEDSSIYLCSVGPRLDSLFYGYTFGSGTRLTVV.

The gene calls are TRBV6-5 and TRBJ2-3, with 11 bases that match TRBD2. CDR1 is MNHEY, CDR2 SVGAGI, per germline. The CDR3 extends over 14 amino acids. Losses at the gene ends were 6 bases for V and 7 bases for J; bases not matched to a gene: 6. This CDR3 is CASRLLAGEHTQYF. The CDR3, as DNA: TGTGCCAGCAGACTACTAGCGGGAGAACATACGCAGTATTTT.

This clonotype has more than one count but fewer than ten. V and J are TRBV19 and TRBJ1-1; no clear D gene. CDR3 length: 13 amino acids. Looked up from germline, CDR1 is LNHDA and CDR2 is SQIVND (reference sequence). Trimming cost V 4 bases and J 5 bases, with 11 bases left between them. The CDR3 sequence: CASSKKEVTEAFF. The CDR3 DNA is TGTGCCAGTAGTAAAAAGGAGGTTACTGAAGCTTTCTTT.